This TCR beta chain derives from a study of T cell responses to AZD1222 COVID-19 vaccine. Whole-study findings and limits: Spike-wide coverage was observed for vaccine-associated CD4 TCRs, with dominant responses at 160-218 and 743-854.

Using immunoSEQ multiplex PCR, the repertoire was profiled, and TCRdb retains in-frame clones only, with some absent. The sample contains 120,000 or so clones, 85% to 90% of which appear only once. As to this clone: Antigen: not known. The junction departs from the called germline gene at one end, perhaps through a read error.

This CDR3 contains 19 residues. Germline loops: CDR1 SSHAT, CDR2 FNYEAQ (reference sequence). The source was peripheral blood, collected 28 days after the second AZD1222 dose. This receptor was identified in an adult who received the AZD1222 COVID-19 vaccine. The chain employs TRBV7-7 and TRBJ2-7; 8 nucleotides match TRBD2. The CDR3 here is CASSLAGVDLSGVPYEQYF. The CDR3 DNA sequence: TGTGCTAGCAGCTTAGCCGGGGTAGACCTTAGCGGGGTTCCCTACGAGCAGTACTTC. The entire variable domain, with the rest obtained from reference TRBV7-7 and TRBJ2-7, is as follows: GAGVSQSPRYKVTKRGQDVTLRCDPISSHATLYWYQQALGQGPEFLTYFNYEAQPDKSGLPSDRFSAERPEGSISTLTIQRTEQRDSAMYRCASSLAGVDLSGVPYEQYFGPGTRLTVT.